This TCR beta chain comes out of a study of CD8 T cells in ankylosing spondylitis. Overall study findings and caveats: Relatively scarce in peripheral blood, disease-linked clones were CD8+. Disease-associated clones were reportedly significantly overrepresented in matched ankylosing spondylitis synovial fluid. Earlier authors reported some of these motif variants in reactive arthritis synovial fluid and blood. What appeared characteristic of ankylosing spondylitis blood was a TCR beta motif of eight highly homologous variants.

This clonotype was counted a few times. The antigen is not known. Per the germline V gene, CDR1 is KGHDR and CDR2 is SFDVKD. The CDR3 extends over 13 amino acids. With 7 bases removed from V and 4 bases from J, the gap between germline ends came to 11 bases. With molecular barcodes, quantitative 5'-RACE was used to make the TCR beta libraries. TCRdb re-called the 5' RACE reads through MiXCR, storing one row per CDR3 protein. This sample has more than 650,000 distinct CDR3 sequences, with 12% found just once. The chain is built from TRBV24-1 and TRBJ2-3, with D tentatively TRBD2 (6 bases). Sequencing input: blood, either unsorted or a sorted T cell fraction (not recorded which). The TCR comes from a male donor with ankylosing spondylitis. The chain's CDR3 is CATRREVSDTQYF. DNA of the CDR3: TGTGCCACCAGGAGGGAGGTTTCAGATACGCAGTATTTT.